These T cell receptor beta chains were read from a single sample in a study of CD4+ T cells in melanoma. Some clones are missing from TCRdb's copy, which holds only in-frame ones; the method was immunoSEQ multiplex PCR. The sample includes roughly 140,000 clones, over 90% of them seen just once. The receptors stem from a human donor with melanoma. Both conserved end residues are part of each CDR3. The order of the fields is J gene, D gene, V gene, clone size, CDR3 DNA, CDR3 protein. D genes are given only for firm matches. Rows may omit the clone size; those that give it use once, few, many or a size class.

TRBJ1-2,TRBD1,TRBV7-9,once,TGTGCCAGCAGCCGCGGACAGGGGGCTGGTGGCTACACCTTC,CASSRGQGAGGYTF
TRBJ2-6,TRBD2,TRBV11-3,NA,TGTGCCAGCAGTTCGGGGGGCTCTGGGGCCAACGTCCTGACTTTC,CASSSGGSGANVLTF
TRBJ2-1,TRBD2,TRBV2,once,TGTGCCAGCAGCATAGCGGGGCCCACCTACAATGAGCAGTTCTTC,CASSIAGPTYNEQFF
TRBJ2-3,TRBD2,TRBV5-1,NA,TGCGCCAGCAGCTTCGGACTAGCGGATGGCACAGATACGCAGTATTTT,CASSFGLADGTDTQYF
TRBJ2-1,NA,TRBV9,once,TGTGCCAGCAGCGCCTTTGGAGGGGTGATCACCTACAATGAGCAGTTCTTC,CASSAFGGVITYNEQFF
TRBJ1-6,NA,TRBV30,NA,TGTGCCTGCACAGTACCACCTCGCTCACCCCTCCACTTT,CACTVPPRSPLHF
TRBJ2-7,NA,TRBV6-5,NA,TGTGCCAGCAGTTACAAGGGGGGGCCCTACGAGCAGTACTTC,CASSYKGGPYEQYF
TRBJ1-2,NA,TRBV6-1,NA,TGTGCCAGCAGTGAATCCGGGGACTTCTATGGCTACACCTTC,CASSESGDFYGYTF
TRBJ1-2,NA,TRBV6-1,NA,TGTGCCAGCACCGGACGGGGCGGGGGCTACACCTTC,CASTGRGGGYTF
TRBJ2-3,TRBD2,TRBV25-1,NA,TGTGCCAGCAGTCTCTGGCGGGGGAGTACAGATACGCAGTATTTT,CASSLWRGSTDTQYF
TRBJ2-5,NA,TRBV5-1,few,TGCGCCAGCGGGCTCGGGAGCTCCCAAGAGACCCAGTACTTC,CASGLGSSQETQYF
TRBJ2-7,TRBD1,TRBV27,NA,TGTGCCAGCAGTTCTATTCTCGACAGGGTCTCCTACGAGCAGTACTTC,CASSSILDRVSYEQYF
TRBJ1-4,NA,TRBV5-1,NA,TGCGCCAGCACCTATGGGGACACAACTAATGAAAAACTGTTTTTT,CASTYGDTTNEKLFF
TRBJ2-7,NA,TRBV19,once,TGTGCCAGTAGTGCCACCCTGGGACTTTCCTACGAGCAGTACTTC,CASSATLGLSYEQYF
TRBJ1-2,NA,TRBV6-1,NA,TGTGCCAGCAGTATCCCCGGGAATGTTAACTATGGCTACACCTTC,CASSIPGNVNYGYTF
TRBJ2-1,TRBD2,TRBV5-1,NA,TGCGCCAGCAGCTTGGTGCTAGCGGGGGGGCAGGGGTCCTACAATGAGCAGTTCTTC,CASSLVLAGGQGSYNEQFF
TRBJ1-5,NA,TRBV18,NA,TGTGCCAGCTCACCACAGGGGGTGAGCAATCAGCCCCAGCATTTT,CASSPQGVSNQPQHF
TRBJ1-1,TRBD1,TRBV6-1,NA,TGTGCCAGCTCCTACGTAGGACAGGGGTACGGAGCTTTCTTT,CASSYVGQGYGAFF
TRBJ1-2,NA,TRBV6-1,few,TGTGCCAGCAGTGAAGGGCGTAGGGGAAGACCCTGGGGTGGCTACACCTTC,CASSEGRRGRPWGGYTF
TRBJ2-5,NA,TRBV28,NA,TGTGCCAGCAGTCAAGGGGGCGGGGTCCAAGAGACCCAGTACTTC,CASSQGGGVQETQYF
TRBJ2-5,NA,TRBV7-2,NA,TGTGCCAGCAGCTTAGCGCTGGCACAAGAGACCCAGTACTTC,CASSLALAQETQYF
TRBJ2-5,TRBD2,TRBV5-6,NA,TGTGCCAGCAGCTTGGAATTCGGGGGGGGAGGGGAGACCCAGTACTTC,CASSLEFGGGGETQYF
TRBJ1-6,NA,TRBV5-6,NA,TGTGCCAGCAGCGCCAGGGGCTCCTATAATTCACCCCTCCACTTT,CASSARGSYNSPLHF
TRBJ1-2,TRBD1,TRBV6-1,NA,TGTGCCAGCAGTGAATACGGGACAGGGGCGTCGGGCTATGGCTACACCTTC,CASSEYGTGASGYGYTF
TRBJ1-5,TRBD1,TRBV7-2,NA,TGTGCCAGCAGCCTCGGGACAGGGGGGCCCCAGCCCCAGCATTTT,CASSLGTGGPQPQHF
TRBJ1-1,NA,TRBV14,NA,TGTGCCAGCAGCCAAGATCTCCGAATGAACACTGAAGCTTTCTTT,CASSQDLRMNTEAFF
TRBJ2-4,NA,TRBV19,once,TGTGCCAGTAGTATAAGCGCGAGGGATAACAAAAACATTCAGTACTTC,CASSISARDNKNIQYF
TRBJ1-1,TRBD1,TRBV5-1,NA,TGCGCCAGTACAGGGGAACGGAACACTGAAGCTTTCTTT,CASTGERNTEAFF
TRBJ2-2,TRBD2,TRBV5-4,NA,TGTGCCAGCAGCTTGAAGCGGGGGGGCGGTACCGGGGAGCTGTTTTTT,CASSLKRGGGTGELFF
TRBJ1-6,NA,TRBV5-1,NA,TGCGCCAGCAGCTTGGTCCCGGGTGATTCACCCCTCCACTTT,CASSLVPGDSPLHF
TRBJ1-2,NA,TRBV13,NA,TGTGCCAGCAGCTTAAGCAGGGAAGGCTATGGCTACACCTTC,CASSLSREGYGYTF
TRBJ1-1,TRBD1,TRBV6-1,NA,TGTGCCAGCAGTGCCTGGGGACAGGGGAAATCTGAAGCTTTCTTT,CASSAWGQGKSEAFF
TRBJ2-2,NA,TRBV19,NA,TGTGCCAGTATTAGGGGAGCCACCGGGGAGCTGTTTTTT,CASIRGATGELFF
TRBJ1-4,TRBD1,TRBV6-5,NA,TGTGCCAGCAGTATCAGGGGGATTAATGAAAAACTGTTTTTT,CASSIRGINEKLFF
TRBJ2-1,NA,TRBV7-9,NA,TGTGCCAGCAGCTTCCCCGGGGAGCAGTTCTTC,CASSFPGEQFF
TRBJ1-4,NA,TRBV5-1,NA,TGCGCCTCGTCCCCTGGGGAAGCTAATGAAAAACTGTTTTTT,CASSPGEANEKLFF
TRBJ2-6,NA,TRBV5-1,NA,TGCGCCAGCAGCTTGGGACCAGGGGGGGGCTCTGGGGCCAACGTCCTGACTTTC,CASSLGPGGGSGANVLTF
TRBJ1-2,NA,TRBV7-9,NA,TGTGCCAGCAGCTTCGGGATCGGCTATGGCTACACCTTC,CASSFGIGYGYTF
TRBJ1-2,TRBD1,TRBV29-1,NA,TGCAGCGCTGACCCGGGACAGGGGACCTATGGCTACACCTTC,CSADPGQGTYGYTF
TRBJ2-2,NA,TRBV5-8,NA,TGTGGAGCCGCCCGATGGCAGGAGAGTTACACCGGGGAGCTGTTTTTT,CGAARWQESYTGELFF
TRBJ1-2,NA,TRBV5-4,NA,TGTGCCAGCAGCCCGTATACAGGGTCTGGAAACTATGGCTACACCTTC,CASSPYTGSGNYGYTF
TRBJ2-5,NA,TRBV5-1,NA,TGCGCCAGCAGCTTGGTCCCGACAGATTCGGGGCAAGAGACCCAGTACTTC,CASSLVPTDSGQETQYF
TRBJ1-5,TRBD1,TRBV30,NA,TGTGCCTGGAGCCTACAGACAGGGGATCAGCCCCAGCATTTT,CAWSLQTGDQPQHF
TRBJ1-2,NA,TRBV10-3,NA,TGTGCCATGGGCGGGGAGGAGTACGGCTACACCTTC,CAMGGEEYGYTF
TRBJ1-2,NA,TRBV6-5,NA,TGTGCCAGCAGTTACGGTTATTTGGGGGAGGACTATGGCTACACCTTC,CASSYGYLGEDYGYTF
TRBJ1-1,NA,TRBV6-1,NA,TGTGCCAGCAGTGTATCGCAGGGTATGGTGTACACTGAAGCTTTCTTT,CASSVSQGMVYTEAFF
TRBJ1-5,NA,TRBV27,NA,TGTGCCAGCAGTGTCTCGCGGGATCAGCCCCAGCATTTT,CASSVSRDQPQHF
TRBJ2-3,TRBD2,TRBV9,once,TGTGCCACCTTGCCAACCAAACCGGGACTAGCGGGACCTAGCACAGATACGCAGTATTTT,CATLPTKPGLAGPSTDTQYF